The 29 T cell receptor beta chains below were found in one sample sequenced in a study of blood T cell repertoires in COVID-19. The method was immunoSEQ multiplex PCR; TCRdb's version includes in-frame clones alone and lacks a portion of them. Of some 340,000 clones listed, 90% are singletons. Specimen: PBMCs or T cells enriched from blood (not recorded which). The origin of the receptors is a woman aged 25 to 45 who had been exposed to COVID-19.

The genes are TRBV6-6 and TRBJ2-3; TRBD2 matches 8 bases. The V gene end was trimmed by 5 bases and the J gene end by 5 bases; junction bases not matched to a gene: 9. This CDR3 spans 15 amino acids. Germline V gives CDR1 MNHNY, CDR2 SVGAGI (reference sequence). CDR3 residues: CASSAYGGERDTQYF. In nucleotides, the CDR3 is TGTGCCAGCAGTGCCTACGGGGGGGAGAGAGATACGCAGTATTTT.

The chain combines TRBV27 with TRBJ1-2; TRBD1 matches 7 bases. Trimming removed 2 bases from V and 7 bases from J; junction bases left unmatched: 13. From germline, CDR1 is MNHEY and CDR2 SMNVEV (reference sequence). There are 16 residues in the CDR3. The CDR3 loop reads CASSLGGKQGFSGYTF. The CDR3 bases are TGTGCCAGCAGTTTAGGCGGTAAACAGGGGTTTAGTGGCTACACCTTC.

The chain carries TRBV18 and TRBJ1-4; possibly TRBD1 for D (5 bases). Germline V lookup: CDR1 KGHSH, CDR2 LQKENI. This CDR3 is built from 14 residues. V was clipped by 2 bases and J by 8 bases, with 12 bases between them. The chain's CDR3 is CASSPAGQGEKLFF. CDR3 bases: TGTGCCAGCTCACCAGCCGGGCAGGGAGAAAAACTGTTTTTT.

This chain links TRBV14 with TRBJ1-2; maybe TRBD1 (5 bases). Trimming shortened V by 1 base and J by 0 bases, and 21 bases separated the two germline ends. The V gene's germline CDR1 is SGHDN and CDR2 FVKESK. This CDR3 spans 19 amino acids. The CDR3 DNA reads TGTGCCAGCAGCCAAGCTCCTCGGCAGGGAGGAGGAGCTAACTATGGCTACACCTTC. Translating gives CASSQAPRQGGGANYGYTF.

The chain's CDR3 is CASSQWHTEAFF. In nucleotides, the CDR3 is TGCGCCAGCAGCCAATGGCACACTGAAGCTTTCTTT. This chain joins TRBV4-3 and TRBJ1-1; no definite D call. The germline V gene has CDR1 LGHNA and CDR2 YSLEER. CDR3 size: 12 residues. Deletions cut 2 bases from V and 3 bases from J, with 4 bases between.

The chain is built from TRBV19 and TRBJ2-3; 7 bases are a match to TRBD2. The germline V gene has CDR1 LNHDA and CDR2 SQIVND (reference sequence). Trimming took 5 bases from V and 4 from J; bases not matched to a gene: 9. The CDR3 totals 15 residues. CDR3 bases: TGTGCCAGTAGTTGGCGGGGGTTAGGCGCAGATACGCAGTATTTT. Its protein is CASSWRGLGADTQYF.

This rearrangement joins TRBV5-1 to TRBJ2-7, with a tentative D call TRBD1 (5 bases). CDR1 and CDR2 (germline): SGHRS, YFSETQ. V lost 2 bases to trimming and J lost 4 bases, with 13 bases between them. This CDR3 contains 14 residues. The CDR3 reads CASSFGTGRYEQYF. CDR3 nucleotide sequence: TGCGCCAGCAGCTTTGGAACAGGTCGGTACGAGCAGTACTTC.

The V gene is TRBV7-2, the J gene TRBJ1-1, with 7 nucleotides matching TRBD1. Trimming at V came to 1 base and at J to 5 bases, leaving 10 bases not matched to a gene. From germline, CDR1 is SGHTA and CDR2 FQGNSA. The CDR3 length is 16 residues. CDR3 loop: CASSLEGGRLGTEAFF. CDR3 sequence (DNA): TGTGCCAGCAGCTTAGAAGGGGGCAGATTAGGAACTGAAGCTTTCTTT.

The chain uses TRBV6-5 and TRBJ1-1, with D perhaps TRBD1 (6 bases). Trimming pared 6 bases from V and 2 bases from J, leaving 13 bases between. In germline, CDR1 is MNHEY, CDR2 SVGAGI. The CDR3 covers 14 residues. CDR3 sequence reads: CASRIRDINTEAFF. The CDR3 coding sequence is TGTGCCAGCAGGATCCGGGACATAAACACTGAAGCTTTCTTT.

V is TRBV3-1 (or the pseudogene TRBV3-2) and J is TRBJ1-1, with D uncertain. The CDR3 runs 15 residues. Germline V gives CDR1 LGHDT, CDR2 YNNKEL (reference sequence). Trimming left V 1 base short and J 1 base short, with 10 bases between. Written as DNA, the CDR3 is TGTGCCAGCAGCCAAGGGGTGGGCTGGAACACTGAAGCTTTCTTT. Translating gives CASSQGVGWNTEAFF.

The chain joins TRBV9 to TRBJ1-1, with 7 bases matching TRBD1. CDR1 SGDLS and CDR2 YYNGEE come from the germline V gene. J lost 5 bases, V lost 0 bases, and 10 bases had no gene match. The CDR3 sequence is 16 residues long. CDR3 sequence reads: CASSVGVQGIGTEAFF. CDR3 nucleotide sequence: TGTGCCAGCAGCGTAGGAGTACAGGGGATCGGGACTGAAGCTTTCTTT.

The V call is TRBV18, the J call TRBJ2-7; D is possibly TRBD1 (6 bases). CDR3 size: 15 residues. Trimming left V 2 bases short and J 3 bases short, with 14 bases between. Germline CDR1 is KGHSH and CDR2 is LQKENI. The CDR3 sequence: CASSPFPDRGYEQYF. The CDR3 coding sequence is TGTGCCAGCTCACCATTCCCGGACAGAGGCTACGAGCAGTACTTC.

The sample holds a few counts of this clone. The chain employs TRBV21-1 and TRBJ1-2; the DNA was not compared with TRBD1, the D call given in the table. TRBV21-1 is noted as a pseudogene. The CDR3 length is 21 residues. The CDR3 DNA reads TGTGCCAGCAGCAAATTGATTTTGGACAGGGGATTTAGAGTCTTGGACTATGGCTACACCTTC. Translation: CASSKLILDRGFRVLDYGYTF.

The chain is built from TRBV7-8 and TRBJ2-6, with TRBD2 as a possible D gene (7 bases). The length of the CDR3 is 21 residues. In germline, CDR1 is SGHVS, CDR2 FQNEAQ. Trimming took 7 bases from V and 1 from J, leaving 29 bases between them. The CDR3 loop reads CASTYQRGASLIRSGANVLTF. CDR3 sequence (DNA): TGTGCCAGCACCTACCAACGGGGGGCCTCACTAATAAGATCTGGGGCCAACGTCCTGACTTTC.

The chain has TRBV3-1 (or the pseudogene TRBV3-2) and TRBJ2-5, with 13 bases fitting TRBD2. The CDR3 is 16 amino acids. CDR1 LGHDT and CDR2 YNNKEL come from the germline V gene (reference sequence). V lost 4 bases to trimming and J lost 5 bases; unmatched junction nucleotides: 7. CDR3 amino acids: CASSRRTSGGGETQYF. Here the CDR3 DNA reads TGTGCCAGCAGCCGTCGGACTAGCGGGGGTGGGGAGACCCAGTACTTC.

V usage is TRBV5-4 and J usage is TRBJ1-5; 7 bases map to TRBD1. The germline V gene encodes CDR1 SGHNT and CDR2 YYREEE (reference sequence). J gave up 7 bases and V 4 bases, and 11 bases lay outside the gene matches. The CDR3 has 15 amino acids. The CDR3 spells CASSDRQGPGQPQHF. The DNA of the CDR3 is TGTGCCAGCAGCGATAGACAGGGCCCCGGGCAGCCCCAGCATTTT.

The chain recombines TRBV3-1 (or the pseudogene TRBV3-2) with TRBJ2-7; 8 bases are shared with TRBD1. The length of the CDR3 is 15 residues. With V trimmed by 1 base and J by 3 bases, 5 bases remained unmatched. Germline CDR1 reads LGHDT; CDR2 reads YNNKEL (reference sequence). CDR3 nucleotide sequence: TGTGCCAGCAGCCAAGGAATGACAGGGGTCTACGAGCAGTACTTC. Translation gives CASSQGMTGVYEQYF.

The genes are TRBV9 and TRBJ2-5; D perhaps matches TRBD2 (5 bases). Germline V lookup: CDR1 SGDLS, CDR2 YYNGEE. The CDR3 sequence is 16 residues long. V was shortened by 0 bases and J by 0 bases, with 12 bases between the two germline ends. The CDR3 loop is CASSVAGSADQETQYF. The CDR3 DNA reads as TGTGCCAGCAGCGTAGCGGGTAGCGCGGACCAAGAGACCCAGTACTTC. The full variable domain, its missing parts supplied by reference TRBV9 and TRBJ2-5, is DSGVTQTPKHLITATGQRVTLRCSPRSGDLSVYWYQQSLDQGLQFLIQYYNGEERAKGNILERFSAQQFPDLHSELNLSSLELGDSALYFCASSVAGSADQETQYFGPGTRLLVL.

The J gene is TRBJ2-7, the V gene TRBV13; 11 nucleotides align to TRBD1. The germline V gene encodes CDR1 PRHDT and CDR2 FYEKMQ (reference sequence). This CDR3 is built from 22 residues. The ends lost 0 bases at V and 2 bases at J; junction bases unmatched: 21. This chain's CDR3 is CASSLGRDRGFRGSPLTYEQYF. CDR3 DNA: TGTGCCAGCAGCTTAGGCCGGGACAGGGGGTTCCGGGGTTCCCCCCTGACCTACGAGCAGTACTTC.

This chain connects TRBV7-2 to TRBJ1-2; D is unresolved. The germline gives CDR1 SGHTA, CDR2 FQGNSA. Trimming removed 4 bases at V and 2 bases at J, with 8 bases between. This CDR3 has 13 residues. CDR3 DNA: TGTGCCAGCAGCTCACAGAAAAACTATGGCTACACCTTC. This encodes CASSSQKNYGYTF.

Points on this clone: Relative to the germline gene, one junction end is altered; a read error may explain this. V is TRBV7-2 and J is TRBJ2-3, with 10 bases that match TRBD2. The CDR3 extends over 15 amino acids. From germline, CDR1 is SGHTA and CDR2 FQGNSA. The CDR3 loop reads CASSIAAGGTDTQYF. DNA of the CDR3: TGTGCCAGCAGCATAGCAGCGGGGGGGACAGATACGCAGTATTTT.

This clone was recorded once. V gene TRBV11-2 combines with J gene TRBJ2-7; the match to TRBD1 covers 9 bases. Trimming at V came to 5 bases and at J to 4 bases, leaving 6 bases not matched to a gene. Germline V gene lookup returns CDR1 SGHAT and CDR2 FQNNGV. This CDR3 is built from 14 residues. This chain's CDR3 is CASSQGQGLYEQYF. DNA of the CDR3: TGTGCCAGCAGCCAAGGACAGGGGCTATACGAGCAGTACTTC.

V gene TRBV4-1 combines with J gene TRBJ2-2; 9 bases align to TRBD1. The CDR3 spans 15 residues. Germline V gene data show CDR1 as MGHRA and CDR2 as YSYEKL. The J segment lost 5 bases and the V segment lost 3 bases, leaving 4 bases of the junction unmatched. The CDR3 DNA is TGCGCCAGCAGCCAGGACGACAGGGGGACCGGGGAGCTGTTTTTT. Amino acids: CASSQDDRGTGELFF.

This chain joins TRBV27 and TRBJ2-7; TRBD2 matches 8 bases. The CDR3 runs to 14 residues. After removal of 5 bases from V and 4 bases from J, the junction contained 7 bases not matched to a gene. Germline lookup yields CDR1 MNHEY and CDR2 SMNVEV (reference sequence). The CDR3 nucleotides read TGTGCCAGCAGTCTAGGGACTAGAGTTTACGAGCAGTACTTC. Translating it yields CASSLGTRVYEQYF.

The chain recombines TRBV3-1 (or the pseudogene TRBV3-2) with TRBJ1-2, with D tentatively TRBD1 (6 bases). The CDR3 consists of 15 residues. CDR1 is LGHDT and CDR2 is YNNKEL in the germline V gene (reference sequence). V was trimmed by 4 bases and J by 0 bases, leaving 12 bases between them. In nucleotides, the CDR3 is TGTGCCAGCAGCCCCGGGACACCACCTAACTATGGCTACACCTTC. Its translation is CASSPGTPPNYGYTF.

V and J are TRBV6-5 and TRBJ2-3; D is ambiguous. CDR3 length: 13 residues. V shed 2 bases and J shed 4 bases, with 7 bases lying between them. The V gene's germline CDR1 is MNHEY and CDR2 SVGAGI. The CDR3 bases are TGTGCCAGCAGTTACCGAGGTGCAGATACGCAGTATTTT. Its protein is CASSYRGADTQYF.

The CDR3 nucleotides read TGTGCCAGCAGCTTACTTAACACAGATACGCAGTATTTT. Its protein product is CASSLLNTDTQYF. This chain uses TRBV5-4 with TRBJ2-3, with no clear D. The V end lost 2 bases, the J end lost 2 bases, and 6 bases lay between the germline ends. The V gene's germline CDR1 is SGHNT and CDR2 YYREEE (reference sequence). The CDR3 totals 13 residues.

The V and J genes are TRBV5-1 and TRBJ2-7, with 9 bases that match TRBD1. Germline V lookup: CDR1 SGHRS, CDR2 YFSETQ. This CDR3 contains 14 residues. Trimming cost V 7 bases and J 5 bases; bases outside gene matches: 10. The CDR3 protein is CASSRTGDFDEQYF. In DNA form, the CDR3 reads TGCGCCAGCTCCCGGACAGGGGATTTTGACGAGCAGTACTTC.

DNA for the CDR3: TGTGCCAGCAGCTTGACTAGCGGGGTCACCGGGGAGCTGTTTTTT. Translation gives CASSLTSGVTGELFF. The chain employs TRBV7-2 and TRBJ2-2; 11 bases match TRBD2. CDR3 length equals 15 residues. Germline V gives CDR1 SGHTA, CDR2 FQGNSA. The V gene end was trimmed by 3 bases and the J gene end by 4 bases; junction bases not matched to a gene: 1.